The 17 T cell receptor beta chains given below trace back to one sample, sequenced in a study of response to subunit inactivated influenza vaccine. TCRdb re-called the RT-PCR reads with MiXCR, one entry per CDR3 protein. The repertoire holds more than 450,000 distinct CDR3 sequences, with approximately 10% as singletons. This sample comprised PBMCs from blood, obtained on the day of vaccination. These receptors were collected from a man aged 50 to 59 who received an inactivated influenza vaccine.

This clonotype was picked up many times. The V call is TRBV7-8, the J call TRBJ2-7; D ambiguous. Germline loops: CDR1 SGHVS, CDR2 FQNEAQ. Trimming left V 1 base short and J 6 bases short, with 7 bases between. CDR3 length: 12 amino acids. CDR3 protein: CASSLDGREQYF. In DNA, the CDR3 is TGTGCCAGCAGCTTAGACGGGCGCGAGCAGTACTTC.

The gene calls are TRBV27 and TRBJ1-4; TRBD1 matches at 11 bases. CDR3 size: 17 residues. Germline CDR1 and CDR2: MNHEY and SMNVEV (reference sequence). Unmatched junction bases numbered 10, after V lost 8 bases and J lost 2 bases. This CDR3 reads CASLIPGTGGTNEKLFF. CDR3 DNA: TGTGCCAGCCTTATCCCGGGGACAGGGGGGACTAATGAAAAACTGTTTTTT.

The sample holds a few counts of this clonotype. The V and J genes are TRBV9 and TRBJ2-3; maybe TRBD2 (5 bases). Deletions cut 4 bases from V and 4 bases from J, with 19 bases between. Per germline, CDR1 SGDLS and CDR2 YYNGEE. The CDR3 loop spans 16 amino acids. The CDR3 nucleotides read TGTGCCAGCAGCTCCCGGTTGCGGCTAGCCGCAGATACGCAGTATTTT. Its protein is CASSSRLRLAADTQYF.

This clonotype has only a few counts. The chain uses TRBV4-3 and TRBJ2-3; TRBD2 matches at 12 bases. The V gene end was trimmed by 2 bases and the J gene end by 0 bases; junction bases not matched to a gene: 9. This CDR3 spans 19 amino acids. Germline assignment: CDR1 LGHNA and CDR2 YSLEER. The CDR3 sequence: CASSQTSGGLKSSTDTQYF. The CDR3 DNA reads TGCGCCAGCAGCCAAACTAGCGGGGGGCTCAAATCTAGCACAGATACGCAGTATTTT.

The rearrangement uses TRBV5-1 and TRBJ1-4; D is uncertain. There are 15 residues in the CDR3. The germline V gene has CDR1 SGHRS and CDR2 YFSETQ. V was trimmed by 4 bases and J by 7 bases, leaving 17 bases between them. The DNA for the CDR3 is TGCGCCAGCAGCCGAGAGGGTGCCCCGGGTGAAAAACTGTTTTTT. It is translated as CASSREGAPGEKLFF. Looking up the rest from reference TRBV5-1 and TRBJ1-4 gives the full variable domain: KAGVTQTPRYLIKTRGQQVTLSCSPISGHRSVSWYQQTPGQGLQFLFEYFSETQRNKGNFPGRFSGRQFSNSRSEMNVSTLELGDSALYLCASSREGAPGEKLFFGSGTQLSVL.

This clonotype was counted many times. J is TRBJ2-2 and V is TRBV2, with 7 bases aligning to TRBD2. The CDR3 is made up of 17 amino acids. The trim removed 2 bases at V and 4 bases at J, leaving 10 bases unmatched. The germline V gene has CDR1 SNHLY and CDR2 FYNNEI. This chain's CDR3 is CASSETTSSASTGELFF. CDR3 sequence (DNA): TGTGCCAGCAGTGAAACGACTAGCTCAGCGAGCACCGGGGAGCTGTTTTTT.

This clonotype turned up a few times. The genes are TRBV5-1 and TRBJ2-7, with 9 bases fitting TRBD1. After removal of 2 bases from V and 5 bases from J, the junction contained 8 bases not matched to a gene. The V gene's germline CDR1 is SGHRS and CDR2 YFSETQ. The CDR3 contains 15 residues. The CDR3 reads CASSLQGADANEQYF. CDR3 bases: TGCGCCAGCAGCTTACAGGGGGCTGATGCCAACGAGCAGTACTTC.

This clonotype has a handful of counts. The CDR3 here is CASSLQGREETQYF. As DNA, the CDR3 is TGTGCCAGCAGCTTACAGGGAAGGGAGGAGACCCAGTACTTC. The gene calls are TRBV5-4 and TRBJ2-5; D might be TRBD1 (6 bases). V was shortened by 2 bases and J by 5 bases, with 13 bases between the two germline ends. CDR3 size: 14 residues. Germline CDR1 reads SGHNT; CDR2 reads YYREEE (reference sequence).

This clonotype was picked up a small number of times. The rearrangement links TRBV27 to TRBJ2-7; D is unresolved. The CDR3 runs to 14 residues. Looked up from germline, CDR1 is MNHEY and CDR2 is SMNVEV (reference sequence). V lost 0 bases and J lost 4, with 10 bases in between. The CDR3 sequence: CASSLSKGWYEQYF. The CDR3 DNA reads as TGTGCCAGCAGTTTATCGAAGGGTTGGTACGAGCAGTACTTC.

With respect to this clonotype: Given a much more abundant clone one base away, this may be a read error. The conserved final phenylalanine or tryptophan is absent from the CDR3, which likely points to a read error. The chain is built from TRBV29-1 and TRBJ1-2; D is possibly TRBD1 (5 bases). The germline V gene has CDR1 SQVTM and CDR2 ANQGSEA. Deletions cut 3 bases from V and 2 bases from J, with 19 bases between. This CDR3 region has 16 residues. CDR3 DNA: TGCAGCGTTGATCAGTCTCCCGGACACACGAACTATGGCTACACCATC. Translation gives CSVDQSPGHTNYGYTI.

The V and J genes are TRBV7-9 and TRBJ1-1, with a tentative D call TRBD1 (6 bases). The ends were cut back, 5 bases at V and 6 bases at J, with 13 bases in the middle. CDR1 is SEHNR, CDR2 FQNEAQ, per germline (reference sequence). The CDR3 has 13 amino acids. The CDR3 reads CASSATGKAEAFF. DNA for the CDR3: TGTGCCAGCAGCGCCACAGGGAAGGCTGAAGCTTTCTTT.

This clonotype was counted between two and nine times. The CDR3 loop reads CASSLETSGGRQYF. CDR3 nucleotides: TGTGCCAGCAGCTTGGAGACTAGCGGGGGGCGGCAGTACTTC. The chain employs TRBV7-9 and TRBJ2-7; 13 positions match TRBD2. This CDR3 has 14 residues. Germline V CDR1 and CDR2: SEHNR, FQNEAQ (reference sequence). The junction had 5 bases not matched to a gene; V was cut back by 3 bases and J by 9 bases.

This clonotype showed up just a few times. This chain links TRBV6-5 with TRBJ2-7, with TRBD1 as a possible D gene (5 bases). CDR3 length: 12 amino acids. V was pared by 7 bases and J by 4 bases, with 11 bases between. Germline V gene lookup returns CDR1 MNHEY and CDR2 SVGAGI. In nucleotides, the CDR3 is TGTGCCAGCAAAGGCAGGGCTTACGAGCAGTACTTC. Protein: CASKGRAYEQYF.

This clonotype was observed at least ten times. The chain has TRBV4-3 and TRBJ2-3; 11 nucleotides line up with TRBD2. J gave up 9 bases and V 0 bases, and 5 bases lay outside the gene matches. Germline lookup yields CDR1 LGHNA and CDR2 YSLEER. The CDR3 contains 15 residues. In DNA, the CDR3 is TGCGCCAGCAGCCAAGAACTAGCGGGGGTAGAAACGCAGTATTTT. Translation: CASSQELAGVETQYF.

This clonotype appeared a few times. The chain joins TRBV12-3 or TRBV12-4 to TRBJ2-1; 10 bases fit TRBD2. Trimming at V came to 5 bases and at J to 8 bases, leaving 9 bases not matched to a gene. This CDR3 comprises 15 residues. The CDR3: CASSPQAGGPHEQFF. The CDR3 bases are TGTGCCAGCAGTCCCCAAGCGGGAGGGCCCCATGAGCAGTTCTTC.

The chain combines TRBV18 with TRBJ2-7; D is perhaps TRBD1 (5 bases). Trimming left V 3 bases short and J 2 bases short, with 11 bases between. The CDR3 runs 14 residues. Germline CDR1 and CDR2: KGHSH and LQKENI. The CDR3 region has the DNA TGTGCCAGCTCACCGCAGACAGCCGCCTACGAGCAGTACTTC. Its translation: CASSPQTAAYEQYF.

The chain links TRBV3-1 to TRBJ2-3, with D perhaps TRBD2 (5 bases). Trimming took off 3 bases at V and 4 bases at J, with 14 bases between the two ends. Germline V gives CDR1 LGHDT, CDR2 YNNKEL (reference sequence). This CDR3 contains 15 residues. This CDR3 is CASSQGWGEPDTQYF. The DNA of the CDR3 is TGTGCCAGCAGCCAGGGGTGGGGAGAACCAGATACGCAGTATTTT.